A single sample gave rise to the 24 T cell receptor beta chains below, sequenced in a study of T-cell memory formation after mild COVID-19. MiXCR, run by TCRdb on the 5' RACE reads, gives a single entry per CDR3 protein. Of about 400,000 distinct CDR3 sequences in the sample, 18% were seen once. Sample: PBMCs or a T cell subset sorted from them (not recorded which). The receptors were sampled from a man younger than 35 who had mild COVID-19 (a few samples of this study predate the infection). Cell type and time point are not known.

About this clonotype: This may be a read error, as it is one base from a much larger clone. J is TRBJ1-1 and V is TRBV4-3; unclear D gene. The germline V gene encodes CDR1 LGHNA and CDR2 YSLEER. The CDR3 consists of 12 residues. V lost 6 bases and J 10 bases, leaving 15 bases between the germline ends. The CDR3 DNA follows: TGCGCCAGCAGACTCTCCGGCGTCGGAGCTTTCTTT. Protein sequence: CASRLSGVGAFF.

For the CDR3, the DNA is TGTGCCAGCACCCCGGCTCAGGGGGGGCACACTGAAGCTTTCTTT. Translation: CASTPAQGGHTEAFF. The chain couples TRBV6-2 or TRBV6-3 to TRBJ1-1; 7 nucleotides line up with TRBD1. The junction had 11 bases not matched to a gene; V was cut back by 7 bases and J by 3 bases. There are 15 residues in the CDR3. CDR1 and CDR2 from the germline V gene are MNHEY and SVGEGT.

This clonotype was picked up a small number of times. The rearrangement uses TRBV7-2 and TRBJ2-3; 14 nucleotides match TRBD2. Trimming removed 5 bases from V and 6 bases from J; junction bases left unmatched: 13. Germline values: CDR1 SGHTA, CDR2 FQGNSA. The CDR3 length is 18 residues. CDR3 protein: CASSPGLAGGSWSDTQYF. CDR3 nucleotides: TGTGCCAGCAGCCCCGGACTAGCGGGGGGAAGCTGGTCCGATACGCAGTATTTT.

This clonotype has a handful of counts. This chain connects TRBV24-1 to TRBJ2-3, with 9 bases fitting TRBD2. Trimming removed 4 bases from V and 4 bases from J; junction bases left unmatched: 11. The CDR3 is 17 amino acids. Per germline, CDR1 KGHDR and CDR2 SFDVKD. This chain's CDR3 is CATSDPSGGLAPDTQYF. The CDR3 bases are TGTGCCACCAGTGACCCGTCAGGGGGACTAGCTCCAGATACGCAGTATTTT.

Worth noting for this clonotype: Sequence at one end of the junction differs from germline and may be a read error. The chain couples TRBV5-1 to TRBJ2-3, with a weak D call TRBD2 (7 bases). The germline V gene encodes CDR1 SGHRS and CDR2 YFSETQ. The CDR3 spans 14 residues. The CDR3 nucleotides are TGCGCCAGCAGCTTCCCGGGGGGCACAGATGCGCAGTATTTT. The encoded protein is CASSFPGGTDAQYF.

This clonotype was found a few times. The chain is built from TRBV5-1 and TRBJ2-5, with D tentatively TRBD1 or TRBD2 (6 bases each). The V gene's germline CDR1 is SGHRS and CDR2 YFSETQ. V lost 2 bases, J lost 4 bases, and 9 bases lay in between. This CDR3 comprises 13 residues. The CDR3 protein is CASSFRGAETQYF. The CDR3 DNA reads as TGCGCCAGCAGCTTTAGGGGGGCAGAGACCCAGTACTTC. Full variable domain (missing parts from reference TRBV5-1 and TRBJ2-5): KAGVTQTPRYLIKTRGQQVTLSCSPISGHRSVSWYQQTPGQGLQFLFEYFSETQRNKGNFPGRFSGRQFSNSRSEMNVSTLELGDSALYLCASSFRGAETQYFGPGTRLLVL.

This clonotype showed up many times. The rearrangement links TRBV5-1 to TRBJ2-2, with 8 bases matching TRBD2. This CDR3 region has 16 residues. The germline gives CDR1 SGHRS, CDR2 YFSETQ. Losses at the gene ends were 0 bases for V and 0 bases for J; bases not matched to a gene: 1. The CDR3: CASSLAGGSNTGELFF. The DNA for the CDR3 is TGCGCCAGCAGCTTGGCGGGGGGGTCGAACACCGGGGAGCTGTTTTTT. The whole variable domain, filled in from reference TRBV5-1 and TRBJ2-2, reads KAGVTQTPRYLIKTRGQQVTLSCSPISGHRSVSWYQQTPGQGLQFLFEYFSETQRNKGNFPGRFSGRQFSNSRSEMNVSTLELGDSALYLCASSLAGGSNTGELFFGEGSRLTVL.

This clonotype came up a few times. This chain links TRBV7-2 with TRBJ2-1; D may be TRBD1 (7 bases). From germline, CDR1 is SGHTA and CDR2 FQGNSA. Trimming left V 4 bases short and J 9 bases short, with 19 bases between. The CDR3 contains 15 residues. The CDR3 DNA reads TGTGCCAGCAGCTCCGCGGGACAGACTACAAGTGAGCAGTTCTTC. This sequence encodes CASSSAGQTTSEQFF.

This clonotype was seen ten or more times. The chain carries TRBV20-1 and TRBJ1-4; no reliable D call. Germline V lookup: CDR1 DFQATT, CDR2 SNEGSKA (reference sequence). The CDR3 is 15 residues long. V gave up 4 bases and J gave up 0 bases, with 12 bases separating them. CDR3 loop: CSATDPGSTNEKLFF. Here the CDR3 DNA reads TGCAGTGCTACAGATCCGGGATCAACTAATGAAAAACTGTTTTTT.

In this sample, this clonotype turned up a few times. The chain joins TRBV12-3 or TRBV12-4 to TRBJ1-1; D remains unclear. V was shortened by 6 bases and J by 5 bases, with 16 bases between the two germline ends. This CDR3 contains 14 residues. CDR3 in amino acids: CASSQRAPVTEAFF. The DNA of the CDR3 is TGTGCCAGCAGCCAACGAGCTCCTGTGACTGAAGCTTTCTTT.

This chain links TRBV6-6 with TRBJ1-2; D remains unclear. CDR1 MNHNY and CDR2 SVGAGI come from the germline V gene (reference sequence). This CDR3 is built from 10 residues. V dropped 4 bases and J dropped 4 bases, with 1 base sitting between them. The CDR3 DNA reads TGTGCCAGCAGTTTCTATGGCTACACCTTC. It is translated as CASSFYGYTF.

The chain links TRBV12-3 or TRBV12-4 to TRBJ1-1; D is ambiguous. The CDR3 has 12 residues. Trimming removed 5 bases at V and 2 bases at J, with 6 bases between. Here the CDR3 reads CASSPPNTEAFF. CDR3 bases: TGTGCCAGCAGTCCCCCAAACACTGAAGCTTTCTTT.

The chain links TRBV11-2 to TRBJ1-6, with D tentatively TRBD1 (5 bases). This CDR3 has 15 amino acids. With 4 bases removed from V and 10 bases from J, the gap between germline ends came to 17 bases. CDR1 SGHAT and CDR2 FQNNGV come from the germline V gene. CDR3 sequence reads: CASSSDSKRRSPLHF. The CDR3 nucleotides read TGTGCCAGCAGCTCAGACAGTAAACGAAGATCACCCCTCCACTTT.

Only a few counts were recorded for this clonotype. The rearrangement joins TRBV7-9 to TRBJ2-2; D not certain. The germline V gene encodes CDR1 SEHNR and CDR2 FQNEAQ (reference sequence). The CDR3 extends over 12 amino acids. With 7 bases removed from V and 5 bases from J, the gap between germline ends came to 8 bases. The CDR3 protein is CASTVYTGELFF. In DNA form, the CDR3 reads TGTGCCAGCACAGTTTATACCGGGGAGCTGTTTTTT. Filled out from reference TRBV7-9 and TRBJ2-2, the complete variable domain reads DTGVSQNPRHKITKRGQNVTFRCDPISEHNRLYWYRQTLGQGPEFLTYFQNEAQLEKSRLLSDRFSAERPKGSFSTLEIQRTEQGDSAMYLCASTVYTGELFFGEGSRLTVL.

In this sample, this clonotype turned up a few times. Relative to the germline gene, one junction end is altered; a read error may explain this. V usage is TRBV15 and J usage is TRBJ1-2, with D perhaps matching TRBD1 (5 bases). This CDR3 spans 12 amino acids. Per germline, CDR1 LNHNV and CDR2 YYDKDF (reference sequence). CDR3 bases: TGTGCCACCAGCAGAGATAGGGGCAGCCTAAACTTC. Protein: CATSRDRGSLNF. The whole variable domain, remainder taken from reference TRBV15 and TRBJ1-2, is DAMVIQNPRYQVTQFGKPVTLSCSQTLNHNVMYWYQQKSSQAPKLLFHYYDKDFNNEADTPDNFQSRRPNTSFCFLDIRSPGLGDTAMYLCATSRDRGSLNFGSGTRLTVV.

This clonotype turned up a few times. The gene calls are TRBV29-1 and TRBJ1-1; TRBD1 matches 10 bases. The V segment lost 4 bases and the J segment 2 bases; nucleotides outside the gene matches: 10. CDR1 SQVTM and CDR2 ANQGSEA come from the germline V gene. The CDR3 loop spans 16 amino acids. The CDR3 nucleotides are TGCAGCGTTGGATCGAGGGACAGGGGCCCAAACACTGAAGCTTTCTTT. This encodes CSVGSRDRGPNTEAFF.

The V call is TRBV12-3 or TRBV12-4, the J call TRBJ2-1; 7 bases agree with TRBD2. Trimming took 7 bases from V and 5 from J; bases not matched to a gene: 8. The CDR3 runs 14 residues. CDR3 nucleotide sequence: TGTGCCAGCATCGCCGGGACTACCAACAATGAGCAGTTCTTC. This gives the protein CASIAGTTNNEQFF.

This clonotype was seen ten or more times. The chain joins TRBV7-9 to TRBJ1-1; D is unclear. The length of the CDR3 is 10 residues. Trimming cost V 4 bases and J 5 bases, with 2 bases left between them. The germline CDR1 and CDR2 sequences are SEHNR and FQNEAQ (reference sequence). DNA for the CDR3: TGTGCCAGCAGCTATACTGAAGCTTTCTTT. Its translation: CASSYTEAFF.

The chain combines TRBV15 with TRBJ2-7; weak D call: TRBD2 (7 bases). Trimming cost V 5 bases and J 1 base, with 15 bases left between them. CDR1 is LNHNV, CDR2 YYDKDF, per germline (reference sequence). CDR3 size: 15 residues. In nucleotides, the CDR3 is TGTGCCACCAGCGGGGCGGGGGCAGGATCCTACGAGCAGTACTTC. Translation gives CATSGAGAGSYEQYF.

A few counts support this clonotype. The chain recombines TRBV7-2 with TRBJ2-3, with TRBD1 matching 10 bases. Per germline, CDR1 SGHTA and CDR2 FQGNSA. This CDR3 has 15 amino acids. J was trimmed by 4 bases and V by 6 bases; bases with no gene match: 7. The chain's CDR3 is CASSWDRGMADTQYF. The CDR3 bases are TGTGCCAGCAGTTGGGACAGGGGAATGGCAGATACGCAGTATTTT.

Here the CDR3 reads CAISDGTDTQYF. CDR3 DNA sequence: TGTGCCATCAGTGATGGAACAGATACGCAGTATTTT. The chain is built from TRBV10-3 and TRBJ2-3, with D unresolved. The CDR3 loop spans 12 amino acids. Trimming cost V 3 bases and J 3 bases, with 4 bases left between them. Germline loops: CDR1 ENHRY, CDR2 SYGVKD.

The chain has TRBV20-1 and TRBJ1-1, with D possibly being TRBD1 (5 bases). Germline CDR1 and CDR2: DFQATT and SNEGSKA (reference sequence). V dropped 3 bases and J dropped 3 bases, with 14 bases sitting between them. This CDR3 is built from 14 residues. CDR3 nucleotides: TGCAGTGCTAGCTTGGGGACTCGGGACACTGAAGCTTTCTTT. It translates to CSASLGTRDTEAFF.

CDR3 loop: CASSVVVGQGSEQYF. The DNA of the CDR3 is TGCGCCAGCAGTGTGGTTGTCGGGCAGGGCTCCGAGCAGTACTTC. The chain couples TRBV5-1 to TRBJ2-7, with D tentatively TRBD1 (5 bases). The V gene lost 5 bases and the J gene lost 6 bases, with 21 bases spanning the gap. Germline CDR1 is SGHRS and CDR2 is YFSETQ. The CDR3 runs to 15 residues.

This clonotype was seen a handful of times. The chain recombines TRBV20-1 with TRBJ2-1; D is uncertain. V was clipped by 0 bases and J by 6 bases, with 12 bases between them. Germline values: CDR1 DFQATT, CDR2 SNEGSKA (reference sequence). The CDR3 spans 14 residues. CDR3 sequence (DNA): TGCAGTGCTAGAGATCTTCGGGCCGGCAATGAGCAGTTCTTC. It yields the protein CSARDLRAGNEQFF.